This TCR beta chain appears in the sequencing data of a study of blood T cell repertoires in COVID-19 (dated by TCRdb to 2019 to 2021). The study in broad terms: Samples covering the acute and convalescent phases of COVID-19 were provided by collaborators in the United States, Italy and Spain. The material from the prospective study consisted of cDNA or gDNA derived from T cells, B-cell-depleted T cells, or PBMCs. Subjects who had been exposed to COVID-19, were actively infected with it, or had recovered from it provided the deeply sampled blood TCRbeta repertoires that made up the dataset. The repertoires were released in a freely available public database intended as a resource for research on the immune response to SARS-CoV-2. The samples were drawn from two sources: the first 160 participants of the ongoing ImmuneRACE study, and some 1,300 subjects contributed by 6 global collaborators. The sample metadata nearly always contained a de-identified subject ID, COVID-19 status, age in years and sex. Where HLA class I and class II types were available, the types were taken from metadata supplied by the sample provider, not from assay-based typing. General findings and caveats noted by the study authors: How much clinical and demographic metadata was included differed by source and by participant, and the metadata was provided uncurated.

As for this clone: The target of this receptor is not known. Within one base of it there is no much larger clone, and no base qualities were kept.

At the junction V is shortened by 4 bases and J by 0 bases, with 27 bases in between. The cysteine opens and the phenylalanine closes a CDR3 of 20 amino acids. The entry retains the CDR3 DNA only, 60 bases that are in frame from base 1. In the germline V gene, CDR1 corresponds to SGHRS and CDR2 to YFSETQ. Participants in the prospective study were aged about 18 to 95 years, lived in 24 United States geographic areas, and enrolled through a virtual design. To assign participants to cohorts, the prospective study relied on clinical history that participants themselves reported in a screening survey and a study questionnaire. Exposed participants had been in contact with someone with a PCR-confirmed or clinician-diagnosed COVID-19 case within 2 weeks of study entry. Each participant in the prospective study had whole blood, serum and a nasopharyngeal or oropharyngeal swab collected by mobile phlebotomists. Prospective study participants could optionally give additional blood draws and questionnaires over an approximately two-month period. Blood samples from the prospective study were shipped frozen or at room temperature prior to DNA extraction.

TCRbeta CDR3 regions were amplified from genomic DNA by means of the immunoSEQ Assay, a bias-controlled multiplex PCR. The authors' analysis ran thus. The number of nucleated cells in each sample was estimated from the amplification of reference gene primers within the assay. Sequence reads were collapsed and filtered to measure the absolute abundance of every unique TCRbeta CDR3 rearrangement. For each sample, productive Simpson clonality was calculated as the square root of Simpson's diversity index over productive rearrangements. Imported from immuneACCESS, the table was reduced by TCRdb to in-frame sequences with V and J called. These copies leave out some clones; in studies compared against another copy, an unresolved V gene accounts for under half, and the cause of the remainder is not known. Clonal size and the V and J genes are those of that table, whereas D and trimming came from the DNA. In this sample the table shows a few hundred thousand clones, approximately 84% of which occur a single time. The leading ten clones occupy under 8% of the sample.

Sequencing used PBMCs or T cells enriched from blood (not recorded which). The chain is encoded by TRBV5-1 joined to TRBJ2-3; TRBD2 is a possible D gene, resting on 7 matching bases. This receptor was identified in a woman aged 45-60 years who had been exposed to COVID-19. For the CDR3, the sequence is CASSNSGGPRTYPSTDTQYF. In nucleotides, the sequence is TGCGCCAGCAGCAATTCGGGGGGCCCTCGTACCTACCCTAGCACAGATACGCAGTATTTT.